These 4 T cell receptor beta chains came from one sample sequenced in a study of TIL therapy for anti-PD-1-resistant metastatic lung cancer. The libraries were made with immunoSEQ v3. Assay used: immunoSEQ multiplex PCR; TCRdb lists only in-frame clones, some missing. The data hold about 50,000 clones, with 80% to 90% observed a single time. As for time point: pre-treatment sample, taken before nivolumab and TIL therapy. Sequencing was performed on blood, taken at baseline. These receptors were obtained from a person between 25 and 80 years old with non-small cell lung cancer.

The rearrangement uses TRBV6-2 or TRBV6-3 and TRBJ2-7, with a weak D call TRBD2 (6 bases). V lost 5 bases and J lost 0, with 17 bases in between. CDR1 and CDR2 from the germline V gene are MNHEY and SVGEGT. The CDR3 contains 16 residues. CDR3 sequence reads: CASSAWGTGSSYEQYF. The CDR3 DNA reads TGTGCCAGCAGTGCCTGGGGGACTGGGAGCTCCTACGAGCAGTACTTC.

This clone was found a few times. The DNA of the CDR3 is TGTGCAAGTCGTCCTCGACGGATGAACACTGAAGCTTTCTTT. Its translation is CASRPRRMNTEAFF. This chain connects TRBV12-2 to TRBJ1-1. TRBV12-2 is noted as a pseudogene. The CDR3 runs 14 residues.

The sample holds one count of this clone. The junction and the germline gene differ at one end; a read error may be behind it. V and J are TRBV28 and TRBJ1-1; the D gene is possibly TRBD1 (6 bases). Germline CDR1 reads MDHEN; CDR2 reads SYDVKM. The CDR3 spans 13 residues. This CDR3 is CASRLFAGAGSLF. The DNA for the CDR3 is TGTGCCAGCAGACTCTTCGCGGGGGCCGGGTCTCTCTTT.

The chain employs TRBV5-6 and TRBJ2-7; D gene uncertain. The length of the CDR3 is 12 residues. Trimming left V 2 bases short and J 2 bases short, with 5 bases between. CDR1 and CDR2 from the germline V gene are SGHDT and YYEEEE. As DNA, the CDR3 is TGTGCCAGCAGCTTTGGGACCTACGAGCAGTACTTC. Its translation: CASSFGTYEQYF.